A few counts support the clone carrying this TCR beta chain. The CDR3 totals 15 residues. CDR1 DFQATT and CDR2 SNEGSKA come from the germline V gene (reference sequence). V was clipped by 1 base and J by 0 bases, with 10 bases between them. This sample stems from a study of breast tumors, draining lymph nodes, adjacent tissues. MiXCR was run by TCRdb on the multiplex PCR reads, yielding one entry per CDR3 protein. This sample carries some 140,000 distinct CDR3 sequences, approximately 20% of them seen once, and the ten largest clones take 2.5% to 3%. Breast cancer patients provided tissue from their axillary draining lymph nodes.

Sequencing was done on a sample of axillary lymph node tissue. The chain joins TRBV20-1 to TRBJ2-4, with no clear D. This clonotype was obtained from a female donor with breast cancer. Some clones in this sample may be carry-over from other donors' samples. This CDR3 reads CSARASMAAKNIQYF. The CDR3 bases are TGCAGTGCTAGAGCGTCCATGGCAGCCAAAAACATTCAGTACTTC.